A single sample is the source of the 26 T cell receptor beta chains below, sequenced in a study of blood T cell repertoires in COVID-19. Profiling relied on immunoSEQ multiplex PCR, and the TCRdb table lists in-frame clones only, not all of them. The sample holds some 280,000 clones, 89% seen once. Sequences were obtained from peripheral blood. The receptors originated from a woman aged 40 to 50 who had recovered from COVID-19.

The chain joins TRBV16 to TRBJ2-7; D is perhaps TRBD1 (6 bases). The CDR3 totals 14 residues. Germline V lookup: CDR1 KGHSY, CDR2 FQNENV. V was clipped by 5 bases and J by 2 bases, with 13 bases between them. The CDR3 loop reads CASSIETGTYEQYF. CDR3 sequence (DNA): TGTGCCAGCAGCATTGAGACAGGAACCTACGAGCAGTACTTC.

This chain joins TRBV5-4 and TRBJ2-5; a possible D gene is TRBD2 (7 bases). With 4 bases removed from V and 4 bases from J, the gap between germline ends came to 23 bases. The CDR3 runs 17 residues. Germline-derived CDR1 and CDR2 are SGHNT and YYREEE (reference sequence). The CDR3 sequence is CASSRGAGAGQGETQYF. The CDR3 DNA sequence: TGTGCCAGCAGCCGGGGGGCGGGAGCGGGCCAAGGAGAGACCCAGTACTTC.

The chain combines TRBV21-1 with TRBJ1-2; the table's D call of TRBD1 was not tested on the DNA. TRBV21-1 is flagged as a pseudogene. The CDR3 is 14 residues long. This CDR3 is CASTLNRGQGGYTF. DNA of the CDR3: TGTGCCAGCACCCTCAACAGGGGGCAGGGGGGCTACACCTTC.

The CDR3 spells CSVEGGSGLDYEQYF. For the CDR3, the DNA is TGCAGCGTTGAGGGGGGTTCGGGCCTCGACTACGAGCAGTACTTC. The J gene is TRBJ2-7, the V gene TRBV29-1; weak D call: TRBD2 (6 bases). CDR3 size: 15 residues. V lost 3 bases and J 3 bases, leaving 18 bases between the germline ends. Germline-derived CDR1 and CDR2 are SQVTM and ANQGSEA.

For the CDR3, the DNA is TGTGCCAGCAGCGCTACCTCCCCCGGGACAGATAATGAAAAACTGTTTTTT. Translating it yields CASSATSPGTDNEKLFF. The rearrangement joins TRBV2 to TRBJ1-4; 7 bases fit TRBD1. The CDR3 has 17 amino acids. V was clipped by 6 bases and J by 4 bases; unmatched bases: 14. Per the germline V gene, CDR1 is SNHLY and CDR2 is FYNNEI.

This sequence joins TRBV5-1 and TRBJ2-2; 8 bases are shared with TRBD2. Germline V gives CDR1 SGHRS, CDR2 YFSETQ. J gave up 2 bases and V 3 bases, and 3 bases lay outside the gene matches. This CDR3 region has 15 residues. CDR3 protein: CASSWTSPNTGELFF. Here the CDR3 DNA reads TGCGCCAGCAGCTGGACTAGCCCTAACACCGGGGAGCTGTTTTTT.

V gene TRBV6-5 combines with J gene TRBJ2-7, with D perhaps matching TRBD1 (5 bases). Trimming stripped 0 bases from V and 5 bases from J, with 17 bases between. The CDR3 contains 16 residues. In germline, CDR1 is MNHEY, CDR2 SVGAGI. Here the CDR3 reads CASSYSYRTIQHEQYF. The CDR3 DNA follows: TGTGCCAGCAGTTACTCCTATCGGACAATACAACACGAGCAGTACTTC.

The chain uses TRBV5-6 and TRBJ1-2; a possible D gene is TRBD1 (5 bases). Germline V lookup: CDR1 SGHDT, CDR2 YYEEEE. CDR3 length: 14 residues. V dropped 3 bases and J dropped 8 bases, with 17 bases sitting between them. CDR3 protein: CASSWDSGARGYTF. DNA for the CDR3: TGTGCCAGCAGCTGGGATTCTGGGGCGCGCGGCTACACCTTC.

This clone was counted once. J is TRBJ2-3 and V is TRBV5-4, with 7 bases that match TRBD1. J lost 0 bases, V lost 4 bases, and 5 bases had no gene match. The CDR3 is made up of 15 amino acids. The germline V gene has CDR1 SGHNT and CDR2 YYREEE (reference sequence). In DNA form, the CDR3 reads TGTGCCAGCAGCGAGGGACAGACTAGCACAGATACGCAGTATTTT. Protein: CASSEGQTSTDTQYF.

This chain joins TRBV11-3 and TRBJ1-1; TRBD1 might be the D (5 bases). The CDR3 consists of 15 residues. V was pared by 0 bases and J by 4 bases, with 12 bases between. CDR1 and CDR2 from the germline V gene are SGHNT and YENEEA. CDR3 nucleotide sequence: TGTGCCAGCAGCTTAGATGGAGGGGCCACCACTGAAGCTTTCTTT. This gives the protein CASSLDGGATTEAFF.

The chain employs TRBV29-1 and TRBJ2-2; 8 nucleotides agree with TRBD1. V dropped 7 bases and J dropped 4; count of bases not matched to a gene: 5. Germline CDR1 and CDR2: SQVTM and ANQGSEA. The CDR3 sequence is 13 residues long. The CDR3 bases are TGCAGCGCCGGGACAGGAATCACCGGGGAGCTGTTTTTT. It specifies CSAGTGITGELFF.

The chain has TRBV28 and TRBJ2-1; 8 bases map to TRBD2. This CDR3 region has 13 residues. Trimming took 6 bases from V and 8 from J; bases not matched to a gene: 6. CDR1 and CDR2 from the germline V gene are MDHEN and SYDVKM. CDR3 residues: CASRASGSYEQFF. The CDR3 DNA reads as TGTGCCAGCAGGGCCAGCGGGAGCTATGAGCAGTTCTTC.

The V gene is TRBV10-3, the J gene TRBJ1-4; 9 bases agree with TRBD1. Per the germline V gene, CDR1 is ENHRY and CDR2 is SYGVKD. This CDR3 comprises 14 residues. The J segment lost 4 bases and the V segment lost 10 bases, leaving 7 bases of the junction unmatched. CDR3 amino acids: CATGTGNINEKLFF. The CDR3 coding sequence is TGTGCCACCGGGACAGGGAATATTAATGAAAAACTGTTTTTT.

V and J are TRBV30 and TRBJ2-5; the D gene is possibly TRBD2 (5 bases). CDR3 length equals 12 residues. The germline V gene has CDR1 GTSNPN and CDR2 SVGIG (reference sequence). Trimming shortened V by 5 bases and J by 2 bases, and 9 bases separated the two germline ends. CDR3 loop: CAWGGGQETQYF. CDR3 nucleotide sequence: TGTGCCTGGGGAGGCGGTCAAGAGACCCAGTACTTC.

The gene calls are TRBV19 and TRBJ2-1; D might be TRBD2 (6 bases). V was cut by 3 bases and J by 1 base, with 16 bases left in between. Germline CDR1 is LNHDA and CDR2 is SQIVND (reference sequence). This CDR3 contains 17 residues. CDR3 coding DNA: TGTGCCAGTAGTATGAATGCGGGAAAGTTTTCCTACAATGAGCAGTTCTTC. Protein sequence: CASSMNAGKFSYNEQFF.

The V gene is TRBV5-6, the J gene TRBJ1-2; 7 bases match TRBD1. This CDR3 is 13 amino acids long. With 4 bases clipped from V and 4 bases from J, the junction kept 4 bases outside the gene matches. Per germline, CDR1 SGHDT and CDR2 YYEEEE. CDR3 in amino acids: CASSGGQFYGYTF. DNA of the CDR3: TGTGCCAGCAGCGGGGGACAGTTCTATGGCTACACCTTC.

This chain joins TRBV11-1 and TRBJ2-3; no definite D call. Trimming cost V 0 bases and J 6 bases, with 4 bases left between them. The CDR3 runs 12 residues. Per germline, CDR1 SGHAT and CDR2 FQDESV (reference sequence). As DNA, the CDR3 is TGTGCCAGCAGCTTAGCGGCCGATACGCAGTATTTT. This sequence encodes CASSLAADTQYF.

The chain employs TRBV9 and TRBJ2-2; 16 nucleotides line up with TRBD2. This CDR3 comprises 21 residues. Germline trimming cut 1 base from V and 3 bases from J; bases unmatched to any gene: 12. Looked up from germline, CDR1 is SGDLS and CDR2 is YYNGEE. CDR3 sequence reads: CASSVRTGTSGRALDTGELFF. The CDR3 nucleotides are TGTGCCAGCAGCGTACGAACCGGGACTAGCGGGAGGGCCTTGGACACCGGGGAGCTGTTTTTT.

This clone was recorded a few times. The genes are TRBV29-1 and TRBJ2-7; 11 positions match TRBD2. CDR3 size: 13 residues. Germline V lookup: CDR1 SQVTM, CDR2 ANQGSEA. J lost 2 bases, V lost 6 bases, and 3 bases had no gene match. The CDR3 DNA is TGCAGCGTGACTAGCGGGATAACCTACGAGCAGTACTTC. The encoded protein is CSVTSGITYEQYF.

This chain connects TRBV19 to TRBJ2-7, with 10 bases that match TRBD1. CDR3 length equals 17 residues. The germline gives CDR1 LNHDA, CDR2 SQIVND (reference sequence). Trimming at V came to 0 bases and at J to 4 bases, leaving 9 bases not matched to a gene. The CDR3 sequence: CASSIDRGGTGEYEQYF. CDR3 DNA: TGTGCCAGTAGTATAGATCGAGGTGGGACAGGGGAGTACGAGCAGTACTTC.

The chain links TRBV7-9 to TRBJ1-3; D call uncertain. V was trimmed by 5 bases and J by 8 bases, leaving 10 bases between them. The length of the CDR3 is 12 residues. CDR1 is SEHNR, CDR2 FQNEAQ, per germline (reference sequence). The CDR3 sequence: CASSGAADTIYF. As DNA, the CDR3 is TGTGCCAGCAGCGGCGCCGCGGACACCATATATTTT.

The chain carries TRBV5-1 and TRBJ1-1, with TRBD1 matching 8 bases. The J segment lost 3 bases and the V segment lost 0 bases, leaving 4 bases of the junction unmatched. The length of the CDR3 is 15 residues. The V gene's germline CDR1 is SGHRS and CDR2 YFSETQ. CDR3 amino acids: CASSLGGTGDTEAFF. The CDR3 DNA reads TGCGCCAGCAGCTTGGGTGGGACAGGAGACACTGAAGCTTTCTTT.

V usage is TRBV11-2 and J usage is TRBJ2-1, with 7 bases identical to TRBD2. Germline V gives CDR1 SGHAT, CDR2 FQNNGV. The V and J ends lost 0 bases and 7 bases, in that order; junction bases with no gene match: 9. The length of the CDR3 is 16 residues. CDR3 residues: CASSLDLLAAWNEQFF. CDR3 DNA: TGTGCCAGCAGCTTAGATTTGCTAGCGGCGTGGAATGAGCAGTTCTTC.

V is TRBV5-6 and J is TRBJ2-2; 10 bases line up with TRBD2. In germline, CDR1 is SGHDT, CDR2 YYEEEE. V was clipped by 3 bases and J by 3 bases; unmatched bases: 2. This CDR3 is built from 15 residues. CDR3 DNA sequence: TGTGCCAGCAGCTCTAGCGGGGGATACACCGGGGAGCTGTTTTTT. This translates into CASSSSGGYTGELFF.

The chain uses TRBV5-5 and TRBJ2-7, with TRBD1 matching 9 bases. This CDR3 has 16 amino acids. Germline CDR1 SGHKS, CDR2 YYEKEE (reference sequence). The V segment lost 4 bases and the J segment 0 bases; nucleotides outside the gene matches: 8. The CDR3 sequence is CASSRQGGAASYEQYF. The CDR3 coding sequence is TGTGCCAGCAGCCGACAGGGGGGGGCGGCCTCCTACGAGCAGTACTTC.

This rearrangement joins TRBV7-9 to TRBJ2-1; the match to TRBD1 covers 7 bases. The length of the CDR3 is 15 residues. The junction had 9 bases not matched to a gene; V was cut back by 5 bases and J by 5 bases. Germline-derived CDR1 and CDR2 are SEHNR and FQNEAQ (reference sequence). DNA of the CDR3: TGTGCCAGCAGCCTCGTGGGACAGCCTGACAATGAGCAGTTCTTC. It codes for CASSLVGQPDNEQFF.